These 11 T cell receptor beta chains were sequenced from one sample in a study of cytomegalovirus exposure and HLA in healthy donors. The PCR had 60 Vbeta and 13 Jbeta primers. Libraries were prepared by immunoSEQ multiplex PCR; TCRdb keeps only in-frame clonotypes and omits some of them. The sample has about 50,000 clones; roughly four fifths are singletons. The sample consisted of PBMCs. These receptors all stem from a boy between 10 and 17 years old in good health and CMV-seropositive.

This clone has only a few counts. The rearrangement links TRBV5-6 to TRBJ2-7; TRBD1 matches at 7 bases. The V and J ends lost 3 bases and 0 bases, in that order; junction bases with no gene match: 3. The CDR3 is 14 residues long. CDR1 is SGHDT and CDR2 is YYEEEE in the germline V gene. For the CDR3, the DNA is TGTGCCAGCAGCTACGACAGGGTCTCCTACGAGCAGTACTTC. It codes for CASSYDRVSYEQYF.

The CDR3 here is CASRPGGSQETQYF. CDR3 DNA: TGTGCCAGTCGGCCGGGTGGTAGCCAAGAGACCCAGTACTTC. This chain uses TRBV19 with TRBJ2-5; D gene unclear. Between the trimmed V and J ends, which lost 8 bases and 1 base, there was a span of 14 bases. This CDR3 region has 14 residues. In germline, CDR1 is LNHDA, CDR2 SQIVND (reference sequence).

The table lists this clone with a count of one. This chain links TRBV19 with TRBJ1-2, with D unclear. Trimming stripped 4 bases from V and 6 bases from J, with 15 bases between. Germline loops: CDR1 LNHDA, CDR2 SQIVND (reference sequence). The CDR3 is 14 amino acids. CDR3 residues: CASSKRRPGHGYTF. The CDR3 coding sequence is TGTGCCAGTAGTAAGAGGAGGCCAGGTCATGGCTACACCTTC.

The gene calls are TRBV27 and TRBJ1-1, with a weak D call TRBD1 (6 bases). Germline loops: CDR1 MNHEY, CDR2 SMNVEV (reference sequence). V was pared by 6 bases and J by 8 bases, with 19 bases between. The CDR3 length is 14 residues. The CDR3 DNA reads TGTGCCAGCAGCCACGGCAGGGGAACACTCGAAGCTTTCTTT. The encoded protein is CASSHGRGTLEAFF.

The chain uses TRBV9 and TRBJ2-5, with 10 bases that match TRBD2. TRBJ2-7 matches the DNA end more closely, so the J call is doubtful. Germline V gene lookup returns CDR1 SGDLS and CDR2 YYNGEE. The CDR3 runs to 16 residues. Written as DNA, the CDR3 is TGTGCCAGCAGCGTAGTCCCTAGCGGGGGACCCTACGAGCAGTACTTC. Translating it yields CASSVVPSGGPYEQYF.

About this clone: The sample has other DNA sequences that encode this CDR3 too. The chain employs TRBV4-2 and TRBJ2-7; D may be TRBD1 (6 bases). The CDR3 spans 15 residues. V was shortened by 3 bases and J by 2 bases, with 14 bases between the two germline ends. Germline values: CDR1 LGHNA, CDR2 YNFKEQ. The CDR3 spells CASSQSSQGTYEQYF. The CDR3 coding sequence is TGTGCCAGCAGCCAGTCGTCACAGGGCACCTACGAGCAGTACTTC.

The gene calls are TRBV14 and TRBJ1-6; a weak D match, TRBD1 (5 bases). V was clipped by 0 bases and J by 11 bases, with 17 bases between them. CDR3 length: 16 residues. Germline lookup yields CDR1 SGHDN and CDR2 FVKESK. DNA of the CDR3: TGTGCCAGCAGCCAAGATCAGGGCAGGGCATATCCACCCCTCCACTTT. It translates to CASSQDQGRAYPPLHF.

This sequence joins TRBV6-5 and TRBJ2-1, with 7 positions matching TRBD1. CDR3 length: 14 amino acids. The V gene end was trimmed by 11 bases and the J gene end by 3 bases; junction bases not matched to a gene: 10. Germline CDR1 is MNHEY and CDR2 is SVGAGI. Written as DNA, the CDR3 is TGTGCCTCGGGTGAGGGGGCCGGCTACAATGAGCAGTTCTTC. Its protein product is CASGEGAGYNEQFF.

This chain joins TRBV2 and TRBJ2-5, with D maybe TRBD1 (6 bases). The germline V gene encodes CDR1 SNHLY and CDR2 FYNNEI. CDR3 length: 15 amino acids. V shed 6 bases and J shed 0 bases, with 14 bases lying between them. CDR3 sequence: CASSDPGGDQETQYF. The CDR3 DNA sequence: TGTGCCAGCAGCGACCCTGGGGGCGACCAAGAGACCCAGTACTTC.

This chain uses TRBV4-1 with TRBJ2-1; D perhaps matches TRBD2 (6 bases). This CDR3 contains 11 residues. In germline, CDR1 is MGHRA, CDR2 YSYEKL. Trimming took 4 bases from V and 8 from J, leaving 6 bases between them. The CDR3 region has the DNA TGCGCCAGCAGCCGCGGGGATGAGCAGTTCTTC. Amino acid sequence: CASSRGDEQFF.

The rearrangement links TRBV5-1 to TRBJ1-5, with D possibly being TRBD1 (5 bases). Germline V gene data show CDR1 as SGHRS and CDR2 as YFSETQ. The CDR3 has 14 residues. V gave up 0 bases and J gave up 6 bases, with 10 bases separating them. The DNA of the CDR3 is TGCGCCAGCAGCTTGGGGGGGGTGGGTCAGCCCCAGCATTTT. This sequence encodes CASSLGGVGQPQHF. The entire variable domain, with the rest obtained from reference TRBV5-1 and TRBJ1-5, is as follows: KAGVTQTPRYLIKTRGQQVTLSCSPISGHRSVSWYQQTPGQGLQFLFEYFSETQRNKGNFPGRFSGRQFSNSRSEMNVSTLELGDSALYLCASSLGGVGQPQHFGDGTRLSIL.